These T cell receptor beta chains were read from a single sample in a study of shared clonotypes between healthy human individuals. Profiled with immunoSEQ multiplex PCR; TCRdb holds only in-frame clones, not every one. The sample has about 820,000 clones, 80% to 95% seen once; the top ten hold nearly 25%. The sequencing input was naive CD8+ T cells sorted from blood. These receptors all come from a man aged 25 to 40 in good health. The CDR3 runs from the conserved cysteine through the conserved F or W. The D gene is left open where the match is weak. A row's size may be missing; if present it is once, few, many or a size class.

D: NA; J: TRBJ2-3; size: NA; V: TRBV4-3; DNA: TGCGCCAGCAGCCCAGGACTTTACTATACGCAGTATTTT; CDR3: CASSPGLYYTQYF
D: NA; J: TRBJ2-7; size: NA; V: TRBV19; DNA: TGTGCCAGTAGTATAAGCGGGCCCACCTACGAGCAGTACTTC; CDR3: CASSISGPTYEQYF
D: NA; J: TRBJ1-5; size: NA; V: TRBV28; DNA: TGTGCCAGCACCCTCCCCGGGAATCAGCCCCAGCATTTT; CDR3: CASTLPGNQPQHF
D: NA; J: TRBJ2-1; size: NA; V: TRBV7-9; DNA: TGTGCCAGCAGCTTCGGAGGGAACGTGGATGAGCAGTTCTTC; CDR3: CASSFGGNVDEQFF
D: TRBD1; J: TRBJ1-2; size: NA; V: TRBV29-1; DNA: TGCAGCGTTGGTGGGACAGGGGGCGACTATGGCTACACCTTC; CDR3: CSVGGTGGDYGYTF
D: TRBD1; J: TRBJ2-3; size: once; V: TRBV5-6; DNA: TGTGCCAGCAGCTTGCCCGGGACAGCCACAGATACGCAGTATTTT; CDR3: CASSLPGTATDTQYF
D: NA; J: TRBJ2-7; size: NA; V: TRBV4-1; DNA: TGCGCCAGCAGCCAAGTGGGTAGGCGGGACGAGCAGTACTTC; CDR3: CASSQVGRRDEQYF
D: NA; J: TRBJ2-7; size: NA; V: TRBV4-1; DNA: TGCGCCAGCAGCCAAGGGCCGGTGGACGAGCAGTACTTC; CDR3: CASSQGPVDEQYF
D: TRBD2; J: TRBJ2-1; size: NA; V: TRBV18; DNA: TGTGCCAGCTCCCTTAGCCTCGCGGGAGTCGGCAATGAGCAGTTCTTC; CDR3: CASSLSLAGVGNEQFF
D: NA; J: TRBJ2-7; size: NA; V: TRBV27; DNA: TGTGCCAGCAGTTTATCAGGGTATGCCCCCTACGAGCAGTACTTC; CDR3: CASSLSGYAPYEQYF
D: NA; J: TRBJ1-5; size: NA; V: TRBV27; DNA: TGTGCCAGCAGTATGGCCACTCAGGGTAATAGCAATCAGCCCCAGCATTTT; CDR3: CASSMATQGNSNQPQHF
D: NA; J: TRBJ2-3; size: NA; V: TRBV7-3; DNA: TGTGCCAGTTCTAGGGGTGGCACAGATACGCAGTATTTT; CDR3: CASSRGGTDTQYF
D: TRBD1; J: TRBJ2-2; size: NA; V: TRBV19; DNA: TGTGCCAGTAGTATAGGACAGGGGATAAGCGGGGAGCTGTTTTTT; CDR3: CASSIGQGISGELFF
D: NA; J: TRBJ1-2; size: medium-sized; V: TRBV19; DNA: TGTGCCAGTAGTCGATACTATGGCTACACCTTC; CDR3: CASSRYYGYTF
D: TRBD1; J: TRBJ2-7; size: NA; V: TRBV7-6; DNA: TGTGCCAGCAGCTCTAGCGCAGGGACAGGGGTCCTCTACGAGCAGTACTTC; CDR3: CASSSSAGTGVLYEQYF
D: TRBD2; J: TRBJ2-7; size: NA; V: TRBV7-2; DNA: TGTGCCAGCAGCTTCGAGGGAGGGATTCTCGAGTACTTC; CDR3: CASSFEGGILEYF
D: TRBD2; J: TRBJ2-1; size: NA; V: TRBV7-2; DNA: TGTGCCAGCAGCTTAGGGGCCAGCGGGAGCTCCTACAATGAGCAGTTCTTC; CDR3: CASSLGASGSSYNEQFF
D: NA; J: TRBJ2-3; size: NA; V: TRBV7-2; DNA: TGTGCCAGCAGCTTAAGGGTTACTAGCACAGATACGCAGTATTTT; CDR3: CASSLRVTSTDTQYF
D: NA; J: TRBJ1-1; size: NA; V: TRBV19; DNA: TGTGCCAGTAGTGGTCCGGGTCAGGGGACTGAAGCTTTCTTT; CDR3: CASSGPGQGTEAFF
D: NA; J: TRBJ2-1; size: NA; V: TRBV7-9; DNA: TGTGCCAGCAGCGGGGGGCTGGGGCGACACTACAATGAGCAGTTCTTC; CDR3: CASSGGLGRHYNEQFF
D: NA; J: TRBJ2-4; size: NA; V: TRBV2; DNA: TGTGCCAGCATCCGGCGGAACATTCAGTACTTC; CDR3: CASIRRNIQYF
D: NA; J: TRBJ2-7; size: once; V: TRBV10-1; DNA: TGCGCCAGCAGTGCGGATTACTACGAGCAGTACTTC; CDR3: CASSADYYEQYF
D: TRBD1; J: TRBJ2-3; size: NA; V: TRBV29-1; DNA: TGCAGCGTTTGGGGACAGAACACAGATACGCAGTATTTT; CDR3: CSVWGQNTDTQYF
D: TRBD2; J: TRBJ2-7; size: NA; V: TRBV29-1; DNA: TGCAGCGTGGGCCGGGGACTAGCGGACTACGAGCAGTACTTC; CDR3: CSVGRGLADYEQYF
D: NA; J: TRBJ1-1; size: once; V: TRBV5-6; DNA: TGTGCCAGCAGCCGGGGGAGGACCACTGAAGCTTTCTTT; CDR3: CASSRGRTTEAFF
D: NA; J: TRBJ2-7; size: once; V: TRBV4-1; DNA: TGCGCCAGCAGCCAAGAGCCAGGGTCTCCGCACGAGCAGTACTTC; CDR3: CASSQEPGSPHEQYF
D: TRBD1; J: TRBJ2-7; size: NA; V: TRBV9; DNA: TGTGCCAGCAGCGTAGCGATGACAGGGGCCACCTACGAGCAGTACTTC; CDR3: CASSVAMTGATYEQYF
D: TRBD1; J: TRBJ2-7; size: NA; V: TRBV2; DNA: TGTGCCAGCTTACCACCGGGACAGCTCGACGAGCAGTACTTC; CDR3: CASLPPGQLDEQYF
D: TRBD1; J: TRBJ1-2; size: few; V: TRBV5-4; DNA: TGTGCCAGCAGCTTAACAGGGGTTATCCACTATGGCTACACCTTC; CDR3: CASSLTGVIHYGYTF
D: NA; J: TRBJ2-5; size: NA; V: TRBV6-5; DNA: TGTGCCAGCAGTTACGGGGGATCAGAGACCCAGTACTTC; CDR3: CASSYGGSETQYF
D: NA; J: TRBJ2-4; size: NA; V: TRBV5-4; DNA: TGTGCCAGCAGCGTGAAAGAGGTGGGACTAGCCAAAAACATTCAGTACTTC; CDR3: CASSVKEVGLAKNIQYF
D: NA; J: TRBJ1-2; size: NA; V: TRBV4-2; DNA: TGTGCCAGCAGCCTACCTGACAGAACGGGACAAGTAAACTATGGCTACACCTTC; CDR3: CASSLPDRTGQVNYGYTF
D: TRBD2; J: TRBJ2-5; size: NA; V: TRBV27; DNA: TGTGCCAGCACATGGGGACTAGCGGGAGTTGAGACCCAGTACTTC; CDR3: CASTWGLAGVETQYF
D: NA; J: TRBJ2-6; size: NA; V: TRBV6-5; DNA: TGTGCCAGCAGTTCTAAGGTCTCTGGGGCCAACGTCCTGACTTTC; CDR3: CASSSKVSGANVLTF
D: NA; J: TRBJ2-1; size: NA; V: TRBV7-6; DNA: TGTGCCAGCAGCTTCGCCGGAGCGAATGAGCAGTTCTTC; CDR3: CASSFAGANEQFF
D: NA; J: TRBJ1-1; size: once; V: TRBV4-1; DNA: TGCGCCAGCAGCCAAGACAGGGCTAACACTGAAGCTTTCTTT; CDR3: CASSQDRANTEAFF
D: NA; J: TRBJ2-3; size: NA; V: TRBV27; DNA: TGTGCCAGCAGTTTAAGCAGCACAGATACGCAGTATTTT; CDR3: CASSLSSTDTQYF
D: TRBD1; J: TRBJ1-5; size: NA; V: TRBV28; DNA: TGTGCCAGCACCCCAGACAGGGCAAGGAGCAATCAGCCCCAGCATTTT; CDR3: CASTPDRARSNQPQHF
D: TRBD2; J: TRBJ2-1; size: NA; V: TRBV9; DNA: TGTGCCAGCAGCGTAGGGCTAGCGGGAGCTTACAATGAGCAGTTCTTC; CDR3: CASSVGLAGAYNEQFF
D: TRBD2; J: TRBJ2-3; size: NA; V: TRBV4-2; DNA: TGTGCCAGCAGCTTGGGACTAGCGGGAGGAGGGACAGATACGCAGTATTTT; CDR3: CASSLGLAGGGTDTQYF
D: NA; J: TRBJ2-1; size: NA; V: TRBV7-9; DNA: TGTGCCAGCAGCATGTCTGGGGGTAGCTCCTACAATGAGCAGTTCTTC; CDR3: CASSMSGGSSYNEQFF
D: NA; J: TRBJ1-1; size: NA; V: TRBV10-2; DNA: TGCGCCAGCAGTGAAAGTGGGACGAACACTGAAGCTTTCTTT; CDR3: CASSESGTNTEAFF
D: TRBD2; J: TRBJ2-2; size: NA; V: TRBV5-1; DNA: TGCGCCAGCAGCCCCCAACTAGCGGGAGGGAATTCGAACACCGGGGAGCTGTTTTTT; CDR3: CASSPQLAGGNSNTGELFF
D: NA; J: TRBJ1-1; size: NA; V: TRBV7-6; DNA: TGTGCCAGCAGCTTACAAGCTCCGGGCCTCTGGACCCCTATGAACACTGAAGCTTTCTTT; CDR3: CASSLQAPGLWTPMNTEAFF
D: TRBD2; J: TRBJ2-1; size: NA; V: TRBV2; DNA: TGTGCCAGCAGTGAGTGGCTAGCGGGGGAATACAATGAGCAGTTCTTC; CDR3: CASSEWLAGEYNEQFF
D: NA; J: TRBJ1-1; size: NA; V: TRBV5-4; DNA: TGTGCCAGCAGCTTGTCGGAGAACACTGAAGCTTTCTTT; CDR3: CASSLSENTEAFF
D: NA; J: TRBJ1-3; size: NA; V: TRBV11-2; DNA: TGTGCCAGCAGCCCAACAGGGTTTCTTGGAAACACCATATATTTT; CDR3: CASSPTGFLGNTIYF
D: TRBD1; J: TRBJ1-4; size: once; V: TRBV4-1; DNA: TGCGCCAGCAGCCAAGACGACAGGGGGTTTGAAAAACTGTTTTTT; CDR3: CASSQDDRGFEKLFF
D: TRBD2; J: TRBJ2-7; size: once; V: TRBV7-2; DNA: TGTGCCAGCGGCCAAATCGGACTAGCGGATTACGAGCAGTACTTC; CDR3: CASGQIGLADYEQYF
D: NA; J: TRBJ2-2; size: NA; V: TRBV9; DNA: TGTGCCAGCAGCGTAGACGGGGACACCGGGGAGCTGTTTTTT; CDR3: CASSVDGDTGELFF
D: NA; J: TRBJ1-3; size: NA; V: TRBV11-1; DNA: TGTGCCAGCAGCTCCACCACTTGGGGCCTCGGAAACACCATATATTTT; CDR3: CASSSTTWGLGNTIYF
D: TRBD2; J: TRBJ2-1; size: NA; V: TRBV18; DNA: TGTGCCAGCTCAGTCGCTAGCGGGAGGAGCTCCTACAATGAGCAGTTCTTC; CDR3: CASSVASGRSSYNEQFF
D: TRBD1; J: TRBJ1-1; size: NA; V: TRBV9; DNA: TGTGCCAGCAGCGCCGTTAACAGGGGTGGGAACACTGAAGCTTTCTTT; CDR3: CASSAVNRGGNTEAFF
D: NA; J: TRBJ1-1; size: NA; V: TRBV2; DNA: TGTGCCAGCGGGGGGGACACTGAAGCTTTCTTT; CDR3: CASGGDTEAFF
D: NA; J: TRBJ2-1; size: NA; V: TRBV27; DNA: TGTGCCAGCAGTTTATTCAGGACGGGGCCCCACAATGAGCAGTTCTTC; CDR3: CASSLFRTGPHNEQFF
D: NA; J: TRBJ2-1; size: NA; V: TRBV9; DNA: TGTGCCAGCAGCCCGGAGGGCGTAGACTACAATGAGCAGTTCTTC; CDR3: CASSPEGVDYNEQFF
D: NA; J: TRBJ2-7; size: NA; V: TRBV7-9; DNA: TGTGCCAGCAGCTCCGGGGCAGTCTCCTACGAGCAGTACTTC; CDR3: CASSSGAVSYEQYF
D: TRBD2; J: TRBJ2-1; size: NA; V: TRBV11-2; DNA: TGTGCCAGCAGCTCCCCCTTGGGCGGGAGGGCGACCCTACTCGATGAGCAGTTCTTC; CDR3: CASSSPLGGRATLLDEQFF
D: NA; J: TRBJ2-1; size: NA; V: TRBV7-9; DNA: TGTGCCAGCAGCCGGGAGTTCTTAAGCTCCTACAATGAGCAGTTCTTC; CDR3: CASSREFLSSYNEQFF
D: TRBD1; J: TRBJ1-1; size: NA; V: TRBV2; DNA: TGTGCCAGCAGTGGGGCGAGGGACAGGGGCGACACTGAAGCTTTCTTT; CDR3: CASSGARDRGDTEAFF